These 2 T cell receptor beta chains came from one sample sequenced in a study of T cells in tuberculosis (dated by TCRdb to 2017 to 2018). Receptor libraries were prepared by the immunoSEQ multiplex PCR assay. The source is immuneACCESS, and TCRdb retained only in-frame sequences with V and J called. Part of the clones is not carried over; for the studies checked, unresolved V genes explain less than half of this, and the remainder is unexplained. The sample contains over 40,000 clones, nearly 95% of them found a single time. The ten most abundant clones make up around 7.5% of the sample. Sequenced input: PBMCs. These receptors were obtained from a donor between 10 and 35 years old with latent tuberculosis or without tuberculosis infection.

This chain joins TRBV28 and TRBJ2-3, with 9 bases fitting TRBD2. The CDR3 extends over 15 amino acids. V lost 6 bases and J lost 4; bases outside the gene matches: 8. Per germline, CDR1 MDHEN and CDR2 SYDVKM. The CDR3 here is CASSPSSGRADTQYF. CDR3 bases: TGTGCCAGCAGCCCGAGTAGCGGGAGAGCAGATACGCAGTATTTT.

The chain couples TRBV9 to TRBJ2-2; 8 bases are shared with TRBD2. Germline trimming cut 7 bases from V and 5 bases from J; bases unmatched to any gene: 7. This CDR3 contains 14 residues. Looked up from germline, CDR1 is SGDLS and CDR2 is YYNGEE. The CDR3 bases are TGTGCCAGCTCAGCGGGAGAGGTTACCGGGGAGCTGTTTTTT. It yields the protein CASSAGEVTGELFF.